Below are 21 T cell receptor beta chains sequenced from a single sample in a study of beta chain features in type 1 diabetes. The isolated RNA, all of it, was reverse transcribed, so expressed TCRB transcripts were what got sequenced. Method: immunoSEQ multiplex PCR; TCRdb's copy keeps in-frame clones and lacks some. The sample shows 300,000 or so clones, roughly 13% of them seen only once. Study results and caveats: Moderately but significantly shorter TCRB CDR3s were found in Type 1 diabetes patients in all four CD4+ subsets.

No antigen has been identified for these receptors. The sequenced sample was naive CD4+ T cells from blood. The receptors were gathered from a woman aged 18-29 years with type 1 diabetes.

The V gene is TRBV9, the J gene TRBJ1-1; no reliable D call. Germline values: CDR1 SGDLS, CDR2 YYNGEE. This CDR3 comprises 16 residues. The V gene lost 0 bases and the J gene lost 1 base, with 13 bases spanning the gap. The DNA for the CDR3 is TGTGCCAGCAGCGTAGACTCAGGCCTCCGGAACACTGAAGCTTTCTTT. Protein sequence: CASSVDSGLRNTEAFF.

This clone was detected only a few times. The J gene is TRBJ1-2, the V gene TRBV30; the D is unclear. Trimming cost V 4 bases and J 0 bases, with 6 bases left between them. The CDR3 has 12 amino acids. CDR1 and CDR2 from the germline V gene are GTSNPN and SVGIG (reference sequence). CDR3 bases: TGTGCCTGGACTAGGACTAACTATGGCTACACCTTC. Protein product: CAWTRTNYGYTF.

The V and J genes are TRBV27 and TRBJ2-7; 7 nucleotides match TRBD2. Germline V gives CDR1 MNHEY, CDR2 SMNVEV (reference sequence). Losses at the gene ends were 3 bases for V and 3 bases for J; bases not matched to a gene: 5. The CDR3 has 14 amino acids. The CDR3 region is CASSFKRELYEQYF. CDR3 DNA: TGTGCCAGCAGTTTTAAGCGGGAACTCTACGAGCAGTACTTC.

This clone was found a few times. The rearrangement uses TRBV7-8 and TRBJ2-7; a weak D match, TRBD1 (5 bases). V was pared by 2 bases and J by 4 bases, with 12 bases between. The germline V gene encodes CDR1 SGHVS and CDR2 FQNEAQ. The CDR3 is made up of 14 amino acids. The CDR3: CASSLLETEYEQYV. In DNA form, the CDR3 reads TGTGCCAGCAGCTTACTAGAGACAGAATACGAGCAGTACGTC.

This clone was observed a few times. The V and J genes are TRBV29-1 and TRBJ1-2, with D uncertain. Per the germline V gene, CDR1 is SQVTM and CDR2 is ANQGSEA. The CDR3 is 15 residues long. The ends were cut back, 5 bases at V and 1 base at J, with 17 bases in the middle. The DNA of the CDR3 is TGCAGCGTTAGCCGGAGGTTATCGGATAACTATGGCTACACCTTC. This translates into CSVSRRLSDNYGYTF.

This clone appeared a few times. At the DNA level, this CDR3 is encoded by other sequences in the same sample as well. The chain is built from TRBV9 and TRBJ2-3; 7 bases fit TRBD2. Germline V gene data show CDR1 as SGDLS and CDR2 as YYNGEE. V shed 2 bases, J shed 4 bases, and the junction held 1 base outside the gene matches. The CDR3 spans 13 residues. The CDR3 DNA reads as TGTGCCAGCAGCGTTCGGGGGGCAGATACGCAGTATTTT. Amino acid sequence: CASSVRGADTQYF.

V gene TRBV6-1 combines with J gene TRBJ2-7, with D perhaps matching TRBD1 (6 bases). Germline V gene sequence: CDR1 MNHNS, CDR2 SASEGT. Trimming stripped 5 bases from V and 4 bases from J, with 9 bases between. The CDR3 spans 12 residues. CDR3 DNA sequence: TGTGCCAGCAGTTCTCAGGGGTACGAGCAGTACTTC. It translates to CASSSQGYEQYF.

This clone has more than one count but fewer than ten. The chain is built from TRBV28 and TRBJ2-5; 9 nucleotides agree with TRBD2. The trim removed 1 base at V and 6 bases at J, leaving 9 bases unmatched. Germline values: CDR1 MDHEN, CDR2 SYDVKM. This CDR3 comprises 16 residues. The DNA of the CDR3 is TGTGCCAGCAGTTTATCGGATTTAGCGGGAGTGAAGACCCAGTACTTC. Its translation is CASSLSDLAGVKTQYF.

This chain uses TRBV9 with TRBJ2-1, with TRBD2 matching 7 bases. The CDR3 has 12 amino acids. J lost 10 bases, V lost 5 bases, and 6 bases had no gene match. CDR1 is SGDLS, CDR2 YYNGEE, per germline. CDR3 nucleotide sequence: TGTGCCAGCAGGAATTCCGGGGGGGAGCAGTTCTTC. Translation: CASRNSGGEQFF.

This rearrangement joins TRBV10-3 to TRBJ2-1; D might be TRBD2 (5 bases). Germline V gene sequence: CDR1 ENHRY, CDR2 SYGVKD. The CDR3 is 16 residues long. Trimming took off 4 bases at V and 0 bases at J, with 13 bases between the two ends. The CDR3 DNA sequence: TGTGCCATCAGTGGAGGCGGGCACAGCTCCTACAATGAGCAGTTCTTC. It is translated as CAISGGGHSSYNEQFF.

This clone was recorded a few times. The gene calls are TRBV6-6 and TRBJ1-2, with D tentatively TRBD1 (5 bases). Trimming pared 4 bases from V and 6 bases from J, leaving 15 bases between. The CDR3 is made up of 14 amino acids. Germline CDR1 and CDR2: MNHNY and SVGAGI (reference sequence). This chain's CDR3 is CASSSIAGNNGYTF. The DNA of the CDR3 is TGTGCCAGCAGTTCAATCGCAGGGAATAATGGCTACACCTTC.

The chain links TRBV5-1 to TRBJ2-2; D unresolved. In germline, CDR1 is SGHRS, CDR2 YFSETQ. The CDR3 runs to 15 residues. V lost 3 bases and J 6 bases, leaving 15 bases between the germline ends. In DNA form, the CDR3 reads TGCGCCAGCAGCTCAGGCCCCGCGTTCGCCGGGGAGCTGTTTTTT. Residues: CASSSGPAFAGELFF.

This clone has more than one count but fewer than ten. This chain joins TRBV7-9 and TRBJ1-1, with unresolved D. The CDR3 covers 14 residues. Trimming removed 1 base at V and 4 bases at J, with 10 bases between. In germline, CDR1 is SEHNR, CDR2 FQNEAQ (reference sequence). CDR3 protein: CASSLDGRVTEAFF. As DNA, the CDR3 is TGTGCCAGCAGCTTAGACGGGAGGGTCACTGAAGCTTTCTTT.

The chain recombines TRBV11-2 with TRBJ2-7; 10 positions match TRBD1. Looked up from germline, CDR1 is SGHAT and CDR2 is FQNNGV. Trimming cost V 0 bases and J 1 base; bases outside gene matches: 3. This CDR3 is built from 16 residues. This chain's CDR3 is CASSLDWGQGSYEQYF. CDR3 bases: TGTGCCAGCAGCTTAGATTGGGGACAGGGGTCCTACGAGCAGTACTTC.

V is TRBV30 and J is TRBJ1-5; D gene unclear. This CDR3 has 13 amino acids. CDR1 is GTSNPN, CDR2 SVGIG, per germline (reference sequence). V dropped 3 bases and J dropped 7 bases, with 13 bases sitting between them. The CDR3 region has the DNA TGTGCCTGGAGCGTGGGGAGAGAGCAGCCCCAGCATTTT. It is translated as CAWSVGREQPQHF.

CDR3 in amino acids: CASSSPGQITRDTQYF. As DNA, the CDR3 is TGTGCCAGCAGTTCTCCGGGACAGATCACCCGGGATACGCAGTATTTT. The J gene is TRBJ2-3, the V gene TRBV27; 7 bases align to TRBD1. This CDR3 comprises 16 residues. Per germline, CDR1 MNHEY and CDR2 SMNVEV (reference sequence). Trimming removed 4 bases from V and 6 bases from J; junction bases left unmatched: 13.

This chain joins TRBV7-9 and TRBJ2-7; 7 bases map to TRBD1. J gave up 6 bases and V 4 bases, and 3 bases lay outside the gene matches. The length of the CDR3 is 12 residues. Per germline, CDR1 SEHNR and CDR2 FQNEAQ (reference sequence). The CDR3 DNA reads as TGTGCCAGCAGCTCGACAGGGCTCGAGCAGTACGTC. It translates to CASSSTGLEQYV.

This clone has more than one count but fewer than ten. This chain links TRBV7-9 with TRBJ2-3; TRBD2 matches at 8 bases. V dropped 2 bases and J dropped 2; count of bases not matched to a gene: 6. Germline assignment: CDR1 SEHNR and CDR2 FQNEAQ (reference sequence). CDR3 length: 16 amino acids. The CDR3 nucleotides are TGTGCCAGCAGCTTAAATGCGGGAGGATACACAGATACGCAGTATTTT. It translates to CASSLNAGGYTDTQYF.

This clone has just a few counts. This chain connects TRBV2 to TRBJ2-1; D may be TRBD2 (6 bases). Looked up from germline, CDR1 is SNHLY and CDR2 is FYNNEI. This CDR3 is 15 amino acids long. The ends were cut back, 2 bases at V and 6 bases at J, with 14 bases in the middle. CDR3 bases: TGTGCCAGCAGTGAACTGCGGGATTTGTCCAATGAGCAGTTCTTC. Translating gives CASSELRDLSNEQFF.

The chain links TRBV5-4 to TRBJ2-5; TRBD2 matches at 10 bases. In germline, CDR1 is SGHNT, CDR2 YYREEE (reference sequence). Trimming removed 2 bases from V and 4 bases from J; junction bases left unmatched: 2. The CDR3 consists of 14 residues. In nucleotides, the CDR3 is TGTGCCAGCAGCTTACTAGCGGGATCAGAGACCCAGTACTTC. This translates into CASSLLAGSETQYF.

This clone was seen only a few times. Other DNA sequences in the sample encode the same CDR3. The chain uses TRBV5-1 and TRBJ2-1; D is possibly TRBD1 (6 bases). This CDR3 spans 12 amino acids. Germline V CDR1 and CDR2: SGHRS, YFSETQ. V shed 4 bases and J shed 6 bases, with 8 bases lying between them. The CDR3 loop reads CASSPGVNEQFF. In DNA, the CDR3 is TGCGCCAGCAGCCCAGGGGTCAATGAGCAGTTCTTC.